The next 28 T cell receptor beta chains were all read from a single sample in a study of cytomegalovirus exposure and HLA in healthy donors. PCR employed 60 Vbeta and 13 Jbeta primers. Sequencing was performed with immunoSEQ multiplex PCR; in TCRdb, only in-frame clones are kept and a portion is missing. Among more than 65,000 clones, about 73% were seen once, and the ten largest hold 11%. Sequencing was carried out using PBMCs. The receptors here all came from an older woman in good health and CMV-seropositive.

This clone has only a few counts. The V call is TRBV30, the J call TRBJ1-5, with 10 bases identical to TRBD1. This CDR3 contains 14 residues. From germline, CDR1 is GTSNPN and CDR2 SVGIG (reference sequence). Trimming removed 7 bases from V and 3 bases from J; junction bases left unmatched: 6. CDR3 nucleotides: TGTGCCTACGGACAGGGGGAAAACAATCAGCCCCAGCATTTT. Amino acids: CAYGQGENNQPQHF.

This clone showed up just a few times. The chain employs TRBV2 and TRBJ2-1; tentative D call: TRBD2 (5 bases). Trimming cost V 7 bases and J 4 bases, with 14 bases left between them. The germline V gene encodes CDR1 SNHLY and CDR2 FYNNEI. This CDR3 region has 14 residues. The CDR3 here is CASNQLAGYNEQFF. Here the CDR3 DNA reads TGTGCCAGCAACCAGCTAGCAGGTTACAATGAGCAGTTCTTC.

This chain links TRBV29-1 with TRBJ1-2; the D gene is possibly TRBD1 (6 bases). Per germline, CDR1 SQVTM and CDR2 ANQGSEA. The V end lost 6 bases, the J end lost 3 bases, and 11 bases lay between the germline ends. There are 12 residues in the CDR3. CDR3 loop: CSVTGRDYGYTF. The CDR3 coding sequence is TGCAGCGTCACAGGGAGGGACTATGGCTACACCTTC.

The gene calls are TRBV30 and TRBJ2-6, with 12 nucleotides matching TRBD2. The germline CDR1 and CDR2 sequences are GTSNPN and SVGIG (reference sequence). CDR3 size: 16 residues. The J segment lost 0 bases and the V segment lost 7 bases, leaving 4 bases of the junction unmatched. The CDR3 is CAFASGRASGANVLTF. The CDR3 DNA follows: TGTGCCTTTGCTAGCGGGAGGGCCTCTGGGGCCAACGTCCTGACTTTC.

The chain recombines TRBV4-2 with TRBJ2-3, with TRBD1 matching over 10 bases. Trimming at V came to 0 bases and at J to 1 base, leaving 1 base not matched to a gene. Germline CDR1 is LGHNA and CDR2 is YNFKEQ. The CDR3 is 16 amino acids. For the CDR3, the DNA is TGTGCCAGCAGCCAAGATGGGACAGGGGGCACAGATACGCAGTATTTT. Its translation is CASSQDGTGGTDTQYF.

This clone showed up just a few times. The rearrangement uses TRBV25-1 and TRBJ1-1; D gene unclear. V lost 2 bases and J lost 3, with 13 bases in between. The CDR3 has 15 residues. CDR1 MGHDK and CDR2 SYGVNS come from the germline V gene. The DNA for the CDR3 is TGTGCCAGCAGTGAACCCAGCGGCAGACACACTGAAGCTTTCTTT. This encodes CASSEPSGRHTEAFF.

The table lists this clone with a few counts. The CDR3 protein is CASSESTPGAYEQYF. DNA for the CDR3: TGTGCCAGCAGTGAAAGTACACCAGGGGCCTACGAGCAGTACTTC. The chain has TRBV6-1 and TRBJ2-7; a weak D match, TRBD1 (6 bases). This CDR3 has 15 amino acids. Germline CDR1 and CDR2: MNHNS and SASEGT. The V and J ends lost 2 bases and 2 bases respectively, with 13 bases between them.

The chain combines TRBV9 with TRBJ2-5; 9 positions agree with TRBD2. The germline V gene encodes CDR1 SGDLS and CDR2 YYNGEE. The CDR3 has 17 amino acids. The J segment lost 4 bases and the V segment lost 4 bases, leaving 14 bases of the junction unmatched. The CDR3 loop reads CASSPRERGAGAETQYF. The CDR3 nucleotides read TGTGCCAGCAGCCCCCGTGAGCGGGGGGCAGGGGCAGAGACCCAGTACTTC.

The V and J genes are TRBV7-9 and TRBJ1-5, with 7 bases aligning to TRBD1. The CDR3 consists of 17 residues. After removal of 0 bases from V and 6 bases from J, the junction contained 11 bases not matched to a gene. Germline CDR1 is SEHNR and CDR2 is FQNEAQ (reference sequence). The CDR3 protein is CASSLATYRGLSQPQHF. Here the CDR3 DNA reads TGTGCCAGCAGCTTAGCGACTTACAGGGGATTAAGTCAGCCCCAGCATTTT.

The chain has TRBV9 and TRBJ2-7; 15 nucleotides agree with TRBD2. The ends lost 1 base at V and 4 bases at J; junction bases unmatched: 3. Germline lookup yields CDR1 SGDLS and CDR2 YYNGEE. The CDR3 spans 16 residues. The CDR3 loop is CASSVIGTSGRYEQYF. CDR3 sequence (DNA): TGTGCCAGCAGCGTAATCGGGACTAGCGGGAGGTACGAGCAGTACTTC.

The chain combines TRBV30 with TRBJ2-4; D ambiguous. From germline, CDR1 is GTSNPN and CDR2 SVGIG (reference sequence). The CDR3 has 14 residues. V was cut by 0 bases and J by 3 bases, with 9 bases left in between. For the CDR3, the DNA is TGTGCCTGGAGTGTAATGTTAGTCAAAAACATTCAGTACTTC. Translation gives CAWSVMLVKNIQYF.

The V call is TRBV6-5, the J call TRBJ2-7, with a tentative D call TRBD2 (5 bases). This CDR3 spans 14 amino acids. CDR1 is MNHEY, CDR2 SVGAGI, per germline. V lost 5 bases to trimming and J lost 0 bases, with 11 bases between them. The DNA for the CDR3 is TGTGCCAGCAGTGCCCTAGGGAGCTCCTACGAGCAGTACTTC. It codes for CASSALGSSYEQYF.

The chain links TRBV19 to TRBJ2-7; 8 bases fit TRBD2. The V gene's germline CDR1 is LNHDA and CDR2 SQIVND (reference sequence). V dropped 5 bases and J dropped 4; count of bases not matched to a gene: 10. CDR3 length equals 15 residues. The CDR3 spells CASSPPVGRAYEQYF. CDR3 in DNA: TGTGCCAGTAGTCCCCCCGTCGGGAGGGCTTACGAGCAGTACTTC.

This clone was seen a few times. This chain connects TRBV6-1 to TRBJ1-5; tentative D call: TRBD1 (5 bases). CDR1 MNHNS and CDR2 SASEGT come from the germline V gene. The CDR3 has 15 residues. V gave up 9 bases and J gave up 0 bases, with 15 bases separating them. The CDR3 spells CASRLGTYSNQPQHF. The CDR3 DNA reads TGTGCCAGTCGACTTGGGACTTATAGCAATCAGCCCCAGCATTTT.

J is TRBJ2-1 and V is TRBV10-3, with 11 bases lining up with TRBD2. Germline lookup yields CDR1 ENHRY and CDR2 SYGVKD. The length of the CDR3 is 15 residues. The trim removed 2 bases at V and 4 bases at J, leaving 1 base unmatched. The CDR3 loop is CAISETSGGYNEQFF. CDR3 sequence (DNA): TGTGCCATCAGTGAGACTAGCGGGGGTTACAATGAGCAGTTCTTC.

The rearrangement links TRBV20-1 to TRBJ2-3, with 9 bases fitting TRBD1. CDR3 size: 11 residues. Per the germline V gene, CDR1 is DFQATT and CDR2 is SNEGSKA (reference sequence). The V gene end was trimmed by 6 bases and the J gene end by 14 bases; junction bases not matched to a gene: 9. CDR3 sequence: CSADRDRVRYF. As DNA, the CDR3 is TGCAGTGCAGACCGGGACAGGGTGCGGTATTTT.

The rearrangement uses TRBV5-6 and TRBJ2-3; D perhaps matches TRBD1 (5 bases). Germline-derived CDR1 and CDR2 are SGHDT and YYEEEE. This CDR3 has 16 residues. V lost 1 base and J 2 bases, leaving 14 bases between the germline ends. The chain's CDR3 is CASSLTGSGYTDTQYF. The CDR3 region has the DNA TGTGCCAGCAGCTTGACAGGCAGTGGCTACACAGATACGCAGTATTTT.

J is TRBJ2-7 and V is TRBV7-2; tentative D call: TRBD2 (5 bases). Trimming removed 0 bases at V and 3 bases at J, with 9 bases between. This CDR3 has 14 residues. CDR1 is SGHTA, CDR2 FQGNSA, per germline. The CDR3 spells CASSLAGRGYEQYF. The CDR3, as DNA: TGTGCCAGCAGCTTAGCCGGTCGGGGCTACGAGCAGTACTTC.

The chain uses TRBV19 and TRBJ2-3, with D possibly TRBD2 on 6 matching bases. The length of the CDR3 is 13 residues. Germline lookup yields CDR1 LNHDA and CDR2 SQIVND (reference sequence). Deletions cut 9 bases from V and 2 bases from J, with 12 bases between. Here the CDR3 DNA reads TGTGCCAGCCGGGACTTAATCACAGATACGCAGTATTTT. Its translation is CASRDLITDTQYF.

V is TRBV6-1 and J is TRBJ1-2; TRBD1 matches 7 bases. Germline lookup yields CDR1 MNHNS and CDR2 SASEGT. The CDR3 totals 12 residues. After removal of 5 bases from V and 10 bases from J, the junction contained 7 bases not matched to a gene. The CDR3 bases are TGTGCCAGCAGTCTTTTACAGGGGCTCTACACCTTC. Its protein is CASSLLQGLYTF.

This clone has more than one count but fewer than ten. The chain carries TRBV5-6 and TRBJ1-2; possible D gene TRBD1, 5 bases. Deletions cut 4 bases from V and 1 base from J, with 8 bases between. Germline V gives CDR1 SGHDT, CDR2 YYEEEE. The CDR3 is 13 amino acids. The CDR3 spells CASSIDSNYGYTF. The CDR3 bases are TGTGCCAGCAGCATAGACAGTAACTATGGCTACACCTTC.

V is TRBV9 and J is TRBJ1-6, with 7 bases that match TRBD1. Per germline, CDR1 SGDLS and CDR2 YYNGEE. This CDR3 contains 15 residues. V was clipped by 3 bases and J by 7 bases; unmatched bases: 7. CDR3 sequence: CASSGTGTDNSPLHF. In DNA, the CDR3 is TGTGCCAGCAGCGGGACGGGGACAGACAATTCACCCCTCCACTTT.

The chain employs TRBV4-1 and TRBJ2-6; a possible D gene is TRBD2 (6 bases). V lost 0 bases to trimming and J lost 3 bases, with 9 bases between them. The CDR3 has 16 residues. Germline CDR1 MGHRA, CDR2 YSYEKL. The CDR3 coding sequence is TGCGCCAGCAGCCAAGATCGGGGGAGTGGGGCCAACGTCCTGACTTTC. Its protein product is CASSQDRGSGANVLTF.

The chain couples TRBV5-4 to TRBJ2-7; 9 bases match TRBD1. This CDR3 has 14 amino acids. V was clipped by 2 bases and J by 4 bases; unmatched bases: 4. Germline assignment: CDR1 SGHNT and CDR2 YYREEE (reference sequence). CDR3 protein: CASSFTGGAYEQYF. The CDR3, as DNA: TGTGCCAGCAGCTTCACAGGGGGCGCGTACGAGCAGTACTTC.

The chain links TRBV10-3 to TRBJ2-1, with 9 positions matching TRBD1. CDR1 ENHRY and CDR2 SYGVKD come from the germline V gene. The CDR3 runs to 14 residues. V shed 1 base and J 8 bases; nucleotides not matched to a gene: 3. For the CDR3, the DNA is TGTGCCATCAGTGAGTGGGACAGGGTGTATGAGCAGTTCTTC. It codes for CAISEWDRVYEQFF.

The chain links TRBV29-1 to TRBJ2-7; TRBD1 agrees at 7 bases. This CDR3 is 14 amino acids long. The J segment lost 1 base and the V segment lost 6 bases, leaving 9 bases of the junction unmatched. Germline V CDR1 and CDR2: SQVTM, ANQGSEA. Here the CDR3 DNA reads TGCAGCGTCCACCGACAGGGCGAATCCTACGAGCAGTACTTC. The encoded protein is CSVHRQGESYEQYF.

The chain couples TRBV7-2 to TRBJ2-5; D gene ambiguous. This CDR3 is built from 12 residues. CDR1 is SGHTA and CDR2 is FQGNSA in the germline V gene. Trimming cost V 2 bases and J 5 bases, with 6 bases left between them. CDR3 protein: CASSLNYETQYF. CDR3 nucleotides: TGTGCCAGCAGCTTAAACTACGAGACCCAGTACTTC.

This rearrangement joins TRBV7-8 to TRBJ1-1, with D uncertain. Looked up from germline, CDR1 is SGHVS and CDR2 is FQNEAQ. Trimming took off 5 bases at V and 0 bases at J, with 10 bases between the two ends. The CDR3 loop spans 14 amino acids. CDR3 amino acids: CASSPRLLNTEAFF. Here the CDR3 DNA reads TGTGCCAGCAGCCCTCGACTGTTGAACACTGAAGCTTTCTTT.